Each of the 27 T cell receptor beta chains below was sequenced from the same sample in a study of blood T cell repertoires in COVID-19. Here immunoSEQ multiplex PCR was the method, and the copy in TCRdb shows in-frame clones only, minus some. The sample yields 80,000 to 100,000 clones, more than 70% seen once. The sample taken for sequencing was peripheral blood. The receptors shown here come from a human donor in a cohort sampled during active COVID-19.

V and J are TRBV24-1 and TRBJ2-3, with D perhaps TRBD2 (5 bases). The CDR3 totals 13 residues. The V gene's germline CDR1 is KGHDR and CDR2 SFDVKD. Trimming stripped 11 bases from V and 2 bases from J, with 13 bases between. The CDR3 bases are TGTGCCAGTTCGGACGGACTCACAGATACGCAGTATTTT. It yields the protein CASSDGLTDTQYF.

This chain joins TRBV7-8 and TRBJ2-7; tentative D call: TRBD2 (6 bases). Germline CDR1 SGHVS, CDR2 FQNEAQ. Trimming took off 5 bases at V and 2 bases at J, with 16 bases between the two ends. This CDR3 region has 15 residues. The CDR3 nucleotides read TGTGCCAGCAGCCCATACGGGACTGAAGCCTACGAGCAGTACTTC. Protein: CASSPYGTEAYEQYF.

The CDR3 DNA reads as TGTGCCAGTAGTATCATGTTGGGGGGGGGAAGCAATCAGCCCCAGCATTTT. As protein: CASSIMLGGGSNQPQHF. The chain recombines TRBV19 with TRBJ1-5; maybe TRBD1 (5 bases). This CDR3 comprises 17 residues. Germline loops: CDR1 LNHDA, CDR2 SQIVND (reference sequence). Trimming stripped 3 bases from V and 1 base from J, with 16 bases between.

The genes are TRBV4-1 and TRBJ2-2; the match to TRBD1 covers 8 bases. The trim removed 0 bases at V and 6 bases at J, leaving 6 bases unmatched. This CDR3 has 16 amino acids. Germline V gives CDR1 MGHRA, CDR2 YSYEKL. Here the CDR3 DNA reads TGCGCCAGCAGCCAAGAAGGGACAGGACGTTCCGGGGAGCTGTTTTTT. Protein sequence: CASSQEGTGRSGELFF.

The chain couples TRBV24-1 to TRBJ2-5; TRBD2 matches 9 bases. The CDR3 contains 17 residues. The germline gives CDR1 KGHDR, CDR2 SFDVKD. The trim removed 3 bases at V and 2 bases at J, leaving 9 bases unmatched. The CDR3 region has the DNA TGTGCCACCAGTGATAGGACTAGCGATCCTAAGCAAGAGACCCAGTACTTC. This codes for CATSDRTSDPKQETQYF.

This sequence joins TRBV14 and TRBJ2-7; maybe TRBD2 (6 bases). V was pared by 1 base and J by 3 bases, with 7 bases between. The CDR3 runs to 13 residues. CDR1 and CDR2 from the germline V gene are SGHDN and FVKESK. The DNA for the CDR3 is TGTGCCAGCAGCCAAGGACTAGGCTACGAGCAGTACTTC. It translates to CASSQGLGYEQYF.

The V gene is TRBV14, the J gene TRBJ1-2; no clear D. This CDR3 region has 12 residues. The V end was cut by 5 bases, the J end by 7 bases, with 11 bases between. CDR1 is SGHDN, CDR2 FVKESK, per germline. The DNA of the CDR3 is TGTGCCAGCAGCGGGAGAGCCTGTGGCTACACCTTC. Translation gives CASSGRACGYTF.

J is TRBJ2-1 and V is TRBV6-6, with 8 bases matching TRBD1. The J segment lost 6 bases and the V segment lost 5 bases, leaving 9 bases of the junction unmatched. This CDR3 contains 15 residues. The germline V gene has CDR1 MNHNY and CDR2 SVGAGI (reference sequence). The CDR3 DNA reads as TGTGCCAGCAGTCTGGGACAGGAAGTGTTCAATGAGCAGTTCTTC. It is translated as CASSLGQEVFNEQFF.

The chain has TRBV7-9 and TRBJ2-1, with a possible D match to TRBD1 (6 bases). V was shortened by 6 bases and J by 6 bases, with 18 bases between the two germline ends. The CDR3 has 15 residues. Per the germline V gene, CDR1 is SEHNR and CDR2 is FQNEAQ (reference sequence). The CDR3 DNA is TGTGCCAGCAGTGGGGCAGGGGCCGAGGGCAATGAGCAGTTCTTC. The encoded protein is CASSGAGAEGNEQFF.

The chain is built from TRBV11-2 and TRBJ1-2, with 9 bases fitting TRBD1. V trimming: 4 bases; J trimming: 2 bases; junction bases outside the gene matches: 5. CDR1 is SGHAT, CDR2 FQNNGV, per germline. This CDR3 contains 15 residues. The CDR3 DNA follows: TGTGCCAGCAGCTCAGCCGGGACAGGGAACTATGGCTACACCTTC. Translating it yields CASSSAGTGNYGYTF.

This chain links TRBV6-5 with TRBJ1-3, with D maybe TRBD1 (5 bases). The germline V and J ends were trimmed by 6 bases and 0 bases, with 12 bases remaining between them. Germline V gene lookup returns CDR1 MNHEY and CDR2 SVGAGI. This CDR3 contains 15 residues. The CDR3 DNA follows: TGTGCCAGCAGCAGGAGGGACTTCTCTGGAAACACCATATATTTT. Protein sequence: CASSRRDFSGNTIYF.

This rearrangement joins TRBV28 to TRBJ1-5, with 7 positions matching TRBD1. Trimming took 5 bases from V and 4 from J; bases not matched to a gene: 11. This CDR3 region has 16 residues. The germline V gene has CDR1 MDHEN and CDR2 SYDVKM. CDR3 loop: CASSIGWGRGNQPQHF. DNA of the CDR3: TGTGCCAGCAGTATAGGCTGGGGCAGGGGGAATCAGCCCCAGCATTTT.

CDR3 bases: TGTGCCAGTAGTATATGGGTACAGGGCCATCAGCCCCAGCATTTT. This encodes CASSIWVQGHQPQHF. The rearrangement uses TRBV19 and TRBJ1-5; D is perhaps TRBD1 (6 bases). The CDR3 is 15 amino acids. Trimming took 2 bases from V and 5 from J, leaving 13 bases between them. Germline V gene sequence: CDR1 LNHDA, CDR2 SQIVND (reference sequence).

The chain carries TRBV12-3 or TRBV12-4 and TRBJ2-7; a weak D match, TRBD2 (5 bases). The CDR3 consists of 12 residues. V was pared by 6 bases and J by 11 bases, with 17 bases between. The CDR3 spells CASSLEGLEEYF. CDR3 bases: TGTGCCAGCAGCCTCGAGGGCTTGGAGGAGTACTTC.

This sequence joins TRBV27 and TRBJ2-1; D is undetermined. The germline V gene encodes CDR1 MNHEY and CDR2 SMNVEV (reference sequence). The length of the CDR3 is 15 residues. Trimming shortened V by 3 bases and J by 0 bases, and 9 bases separated the two germline ends. CDR3 sequence (DNA): TGTGCCAGCAGTTTTTCACGTAGCTCCTACAATGAGCAGTTCTTC. Translation gives CASSFSRSSYNEQFF.

J is TRBJ1-1 and V is TRBV10-3; 7 nucleotides align to TRBD1. The CDR3 consists of 13 residues. V trimming: 10 bases; J trimming: 1 base; junction bases outside the gene matches: 6. Germline V CDR1 and CDR2: ENHRY, SYGVKD. The CDR3 DNA reads TGTGCCACCAGAGGGACAGAGAACACTGAAGCTTTCTTT. Its translation is CATRGTENTEAFF.

With regard to this clone: One end of the junction varies from germline; a read error may be responsible. In DNA form, the CDR3 reads TGCAGCGCCGAGGGCGGAGAGCCCTCCTTCGAGCAGTACTTC. Its translation is CSAEGGEPSFEQYF. The chain employs TRBV29-1 and TRBJ2-7, with D possibly matching TRBD2 (5 bases). Germline CDR1 and CDR2: SQVTM and ANQGSEA. CDR3 length: 14 amino acids.

The chain uses TRBV5-6 and TRBJ2-5, with TRBD1 matching over 9 bases. The CDR3 spans 14 residues. Germline CDR1 and CDR2: SGHDT and YYEEEE. Trimming took 1 base from V and 3 from J; bases not matched to a gene: 1. The CDR3 is CASSLRTGEETQYF. The DNA for the CDR3 is TGTGCCAGCAGCTTGCGGACAGGGGAAGAGACCCAGTACTTC.

This chain uses TRBV6-1 with TRBJ2-3; D might be TRBD1 (5 bases). V gave up 3 bases and J gave up 4 bases, with 11 bases separating them. This CDR3 spans 14 amino acids. CDR1 is MNHNS and CDR2 is SASEGT in the germline V gene. DNA for the CDR3: TGTGCCAGCAGTGAGTACAGGTCGGCAGATACGCAGTATTTT. It encodes CASSEYRSADTQYF.

The rearrangement links TRBV11-2 to TRBJ2-7; TRBD1 agrees at 10 bases. The CDR3 loop spans 14 amino acids. The V gene end was trimmed by 5 bases and the J gene end by 5 bases; junction bases not matched to a gene: 6. Germline V CDR1 and CDR2: SGHAT, FQNNGV. DNA for the CDR3: TGTGCCAGCAGCCAGACAGGGGGCAATGACGAGCAGTACTTC. Its translation: CASSQTGGNDEQYF.

The genes are TRBV5-6 and TRBJ2-5; 9 bases fit TRBD2. CDR1 SGHDT and CDR2 YYEEEE come from the germline V gene. There are 15 residues in the CDR3. Trimming removed 1 base from V and 2 bases from J; junction bases left unmatched: 3. CDR3 coding DNA: TGTGCCAGCAGCTTGCCGGGACTAGCTCAAGAGACCCAGTACTTC. Protein: CASSLPGLAQETQYF. Full variable domain (missing parts from reference TRBV5-6 and TRBJ2-5): DAGVTQSPTHLIKTRGQQVTLRCSPKSGHDTVSWYQQALGQGPQFIFQYYEEEERQRGNFPDRFSGHQFPNYSSELNVNALLLGDSALYLCASSLPGLAQETQYFGPGTRLLVL.

This chain connects TRBV7-2 to TRBJ2-7; TRBD2 agrees at 10 bases. V shed 1 base and J 4 bases; nucleotides not matched to a gene: 4. The CDR3 sequence is 15 residues long. Germline lookup yields CDR1 SGHTA and CDR2 FQGNSA. Written as DNA, the CDR3 is TGTGCCAGCAGCTTAGGGAGTAGCGGGAGGTACGAGCAGTACTTC. Translation: CASSLGSSGRYEQYF.

The chain employs TRBV7-6 and TRBJ1-3; D possibly corresponds to TRBD1 (5 bases). Germline CDR1 reads SGHVS; CDR2 reads FNYEAQ. Trimming removed 4 bases at V and 4 bases at J, with 11 bases between. The CDR3 spans 14 residues. DNA of the CDR3: TGTGCCAGCAGCTCTCCCGGGGGGGGAAACACCATATATTTT. It translates to CASSSPGGGNTIYF.

CDR3 region: CASSNGLAASTDTQYF. The CDR3 DNA reads as TGCGCCAGCAGCAACGGACTAGCGGCTAGCACAGATACGCAGTATTTT. This chain links TRBV5-1 with TRBJ2-3, with 10 positions matching TRBD2. There are 16 residues in the CDR3. The junction had 5 bases not matched to a gene; V was cut back by 4 bases and J by 0 bases. Germline V lookup: CDR1 SGHRS, CDR2 YFSETQ.

The chain has TRBV5-1 and TRBJ2-1; D may be TRBD1 (6 bases). Germline lookup yields CDR1 SGHRS and CDR2 YFSETQ. The V end lost 2 bases, the J end lost 8 bases, and 14 bases lay between the germline ends. This CDR3 region has 14 residues. This chain's CDR3 is CASSLTQGSHEQFF. CDR3 nucleotide sequence: TGCGCCAGCAGCTTAACTCAGGGGTCCCATGAGCAGTTCTTC.

The V and J genes are TRBV7-9 and TRBJ1-4; 9 bases agree with TRBD1. The CDR3 is 15 residues long. With V trimmed by 5 bases and J by 5 bases, 6 bases remained unmatched. CDR1 SEHNR and CDR2 FQNEAQ come from the germline V gene (reference sequence). The DNA of the CDR3 is TGTGCCAGCAGCCAATCCGGGACAGGGAATGAAAAACTGTTTTTT. This gives the protein CASSQSGTGNEKLFF.

This clone is classed as medium-sized. The chain joins TRBV5-1 to TRBJ2-3, with a tentative D call TRBD1 (5 bases). The CDR3 is made up of 16 amino acids. Germline V lookup: CDR1 SGHRS, CDR2 YFSETQ. V lost 0 bases and J lost 0, with 11 bases in between. Here the CDR3 reads CASSLVQGASTDTQYF. The CDR3 DNA reads as TGCGCCAGCAGCTTGGTTCAGGGCGCTAGCACAGATACGCAGTATTTT.